This T cell receptor (beta chain) was documented in a study of siplizumab effects on memory and regulatory T cells. General study results and limits: In controls, about 28% of mappable alloreactive CD4+ clones were Treg-derived on average, versus about 65% with siplizumab. Siplizumab led to significantly less abundant alloreactive sequences that could be traced back to unstimulated CD4+ memory cells. Many proliferating CD4+ or CD8+ clones remained unclassified. Roughly 75-96% of them could not be assigned either a naive or a memory phenotype.

Trimming stripped 6 bases from V and 4 bases from J, with 7 bases between. In germline, CDR1 is MNHNS, CDR2 SASEGT. The CDR3 has 12 residues. Roughly 10^5 TCR templates underwent assay in each sample. Here immunoSEQ multiplex PCR was the method, and the copy in TCRdb shows in-frame clones only, minus some. Of 85,000 to 130,000 clones listed, 80% to 95% were seen once; the top ten hold just over 2.5%. About this clone itself: What it binds is not known.

The TCR was taken from a human donor in good health. Some clones in this sample may be carry-over from other donors' samples. The chain is built from TRBV6-1 and TRBJ1-3; unclear D gene. The sequenced material came from CD4+ T cells sorted from blood. The CDR3 reads CASRTSGNTIYF. The CDR3 DNA is TGTGCCAGCAGGACGAGCGGAAACACCATATATTTT.